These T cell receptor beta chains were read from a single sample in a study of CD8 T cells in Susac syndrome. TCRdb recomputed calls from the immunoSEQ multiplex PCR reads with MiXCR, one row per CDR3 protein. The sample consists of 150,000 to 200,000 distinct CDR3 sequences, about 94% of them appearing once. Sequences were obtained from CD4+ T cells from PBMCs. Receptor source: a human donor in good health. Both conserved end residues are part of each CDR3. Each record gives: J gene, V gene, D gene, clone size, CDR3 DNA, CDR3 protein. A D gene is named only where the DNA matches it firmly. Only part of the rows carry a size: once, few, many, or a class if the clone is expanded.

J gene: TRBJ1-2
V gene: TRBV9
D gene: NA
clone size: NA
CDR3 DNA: TGTGCCAGCAGCCCTTATGAGGGAATTAGCGCCTTC
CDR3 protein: CASSPYEGISAF

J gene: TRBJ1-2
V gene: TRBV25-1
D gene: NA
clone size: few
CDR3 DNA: TGTGCCAGCAGTCACGGATCAAACTATGGCTACACCTTC
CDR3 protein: CASSHGSNYGYTF

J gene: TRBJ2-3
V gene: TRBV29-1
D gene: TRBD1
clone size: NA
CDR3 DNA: TGCAGCGTGGTCTTCGGGACAGGGACAGATACGCAGTATTTT
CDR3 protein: CSVVFGTGTDTQYF

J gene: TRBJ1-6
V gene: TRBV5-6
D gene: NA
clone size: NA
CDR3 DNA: TGTGCCAGCAGCTTGGATAATTCACCCCTCCACTTT
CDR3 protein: CASSLDNSPLHF

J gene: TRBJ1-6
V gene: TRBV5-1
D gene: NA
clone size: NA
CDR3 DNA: TGCGCCAGCAGCTTGGGCTCAGACAGACCCCTCCACTTT
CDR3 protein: CASSLGSDRPLHF

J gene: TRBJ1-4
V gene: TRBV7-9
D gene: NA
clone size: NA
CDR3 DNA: TGTGCCAGCAGCTTCGACCAAGGGACCGAAAAACTGTTTTTT
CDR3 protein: CASSFDQGTEKLFF

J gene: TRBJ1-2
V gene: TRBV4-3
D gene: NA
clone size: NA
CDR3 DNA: TGCGCCAGCAGCCGAGGGGGAAGGAGCTATGGCTACACCTTC
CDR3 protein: CASSRGGRSYGYTF

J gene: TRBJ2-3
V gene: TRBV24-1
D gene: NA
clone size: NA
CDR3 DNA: TGTGCCACCTCGGACCTGGGCGGCACAGATACGCAGTATTTT
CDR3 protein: CATSDLGGTDTQYF

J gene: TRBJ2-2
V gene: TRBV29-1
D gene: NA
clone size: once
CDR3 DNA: TGCAGCGTTGAAGGACCTGCGAACACCGGGGAGCTGTTTTTT
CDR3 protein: CSVEGPANTGELFF

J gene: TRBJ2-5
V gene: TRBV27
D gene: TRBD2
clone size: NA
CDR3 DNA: TGTGCCAGCGGCCGGGGGGGCCGGGAGACCCAGTACTTC
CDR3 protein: CASGRGGRETQYF

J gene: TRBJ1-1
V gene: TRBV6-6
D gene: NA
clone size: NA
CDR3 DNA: TGTGCCAGCACGCCTATGCCGAACACTGAAGCTTTCTTT
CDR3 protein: CASTPMPNTEAFF

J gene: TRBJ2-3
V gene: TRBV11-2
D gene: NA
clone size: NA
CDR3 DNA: TGTGCCAGCAGCTTAAGTGATAGTACGCAGTATTTT
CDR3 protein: CASSLSDSTQYF

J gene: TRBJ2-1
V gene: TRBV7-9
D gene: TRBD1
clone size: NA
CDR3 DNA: TGTGCCAGCAGCCCAGACAGGGGGCCCAATGAGCAGTTCTTC
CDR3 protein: CASSPDRGPNEQFF

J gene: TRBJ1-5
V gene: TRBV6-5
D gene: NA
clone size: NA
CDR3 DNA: TGTGCCAGCAGTTACCGAGGGGGTGGTCAGCCCCAGCATTTT
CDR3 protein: CASSYRGGGQPQHF

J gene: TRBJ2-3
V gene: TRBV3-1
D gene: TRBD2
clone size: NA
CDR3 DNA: TGTGCCAGCAGCTCGCGGACTAGCGGCACAGATACGCAGTATTTT
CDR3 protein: CASSSRTSGTDTQYF

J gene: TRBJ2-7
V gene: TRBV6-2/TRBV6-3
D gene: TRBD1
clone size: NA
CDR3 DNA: TGTGCGACAGGGTTCTCCTCCTACGAGCAGTACTTC
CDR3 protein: CATGFSSYEQYF

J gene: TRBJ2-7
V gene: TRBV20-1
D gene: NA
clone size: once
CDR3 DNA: TGCAGTGCAAGATCCGGACACGGCTCCTACGAGCAGTACTTC
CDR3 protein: CSARSGHGSYEQYF

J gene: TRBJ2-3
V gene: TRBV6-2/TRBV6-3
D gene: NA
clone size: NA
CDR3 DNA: TGTGCCAGCAGTTACTCCCCAGCCACCAGCACAGATACGCAGTATTTT
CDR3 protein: CASSYSPATSTDTQYF

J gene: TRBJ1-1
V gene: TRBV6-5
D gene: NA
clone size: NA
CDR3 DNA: TGTGCCAGCAGAATTGGACGGAACACTGAAGCTTTCTTT
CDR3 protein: CASRIGRNTEAFF

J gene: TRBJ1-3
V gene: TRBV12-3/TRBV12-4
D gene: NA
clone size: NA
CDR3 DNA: TGTGCCAGCGGGTCTCATGCCGGAAACACCATATATTTT
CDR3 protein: CASGSHAGNTIYF

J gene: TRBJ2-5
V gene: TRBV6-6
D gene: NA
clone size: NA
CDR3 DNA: TGTGCGAGCACACCGGGGGTGGAGACCCAGTACTTC
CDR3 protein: CASTPGVETQYF

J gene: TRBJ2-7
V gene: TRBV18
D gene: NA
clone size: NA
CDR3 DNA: TGTGCCAGCTCACACTCGGACACACGCGAGCAGTACTTC
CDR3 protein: CASSHSDTREQYF

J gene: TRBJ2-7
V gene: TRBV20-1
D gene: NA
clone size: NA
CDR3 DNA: TGCAGTGCTTCATTTCCCGAGCAGTACTTC
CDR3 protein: CSASFPEQYF

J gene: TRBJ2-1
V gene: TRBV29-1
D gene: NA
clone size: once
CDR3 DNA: TGCAGCGCCGGAGAGCCGTTGATGCATGAGCAGTTCTTC
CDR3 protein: CSAGEPLMHEQFF